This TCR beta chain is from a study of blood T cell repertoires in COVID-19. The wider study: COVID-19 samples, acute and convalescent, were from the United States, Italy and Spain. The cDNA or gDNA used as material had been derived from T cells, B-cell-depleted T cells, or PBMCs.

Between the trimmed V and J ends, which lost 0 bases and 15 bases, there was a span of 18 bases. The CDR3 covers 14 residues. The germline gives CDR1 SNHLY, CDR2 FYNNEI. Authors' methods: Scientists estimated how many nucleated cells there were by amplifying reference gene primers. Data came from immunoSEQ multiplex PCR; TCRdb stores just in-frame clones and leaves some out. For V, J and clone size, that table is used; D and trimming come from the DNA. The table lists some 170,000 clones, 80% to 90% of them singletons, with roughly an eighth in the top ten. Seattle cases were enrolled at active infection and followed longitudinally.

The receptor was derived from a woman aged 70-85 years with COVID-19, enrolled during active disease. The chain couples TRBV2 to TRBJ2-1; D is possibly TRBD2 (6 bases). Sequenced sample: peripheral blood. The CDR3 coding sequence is TGTGCCAGCAGTGAAGCGCAATTGGGACTGATAACGTTCTTC. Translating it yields CASSEAQLGLITFF.